This TCR beta chain was sequenced for a study of T cell responses to AZD1222 COVID-19 vaccine. CDR3 length equals 18 residues. Profiling relied on immunoSEQ multiplex PCR, and the TCRdb table lists in-frame clones only, not all of them. This table has about 190,000 clones, more than 75% appearing once. Sequences were derived from peripheral blood, sampled on day 0 of AZD1222 vaccination. The clonotype comes from an adult in good health. The genes are TRBV12-1 and TRBJ1-1; TRBD1 reflects the table's D call only, with no check against the DNA. TRBV12-1 is flagged as a pseudogene. The CDR3 nucleotides read TGTGCCAGCACGGCGGTTTCCGGGACAGTCTTTCTTAAGACTGAAGCTTTCTTT. Protein sequence: CASTAVSGTVFLKTEAFF.